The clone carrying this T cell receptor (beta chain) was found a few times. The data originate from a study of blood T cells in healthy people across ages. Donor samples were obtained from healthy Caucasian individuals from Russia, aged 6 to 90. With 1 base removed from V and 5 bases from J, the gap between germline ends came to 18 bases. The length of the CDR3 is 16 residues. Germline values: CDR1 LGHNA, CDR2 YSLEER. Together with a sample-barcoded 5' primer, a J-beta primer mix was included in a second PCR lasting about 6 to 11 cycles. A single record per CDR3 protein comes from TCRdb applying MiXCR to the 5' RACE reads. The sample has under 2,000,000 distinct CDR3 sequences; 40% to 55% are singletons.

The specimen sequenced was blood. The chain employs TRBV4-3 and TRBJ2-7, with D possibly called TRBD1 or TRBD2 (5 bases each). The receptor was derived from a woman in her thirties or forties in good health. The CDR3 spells CASSQGGERVRNEQYF. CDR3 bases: TGCGCCAGCAGCCAAGGAGGGGAAAGGGTTCGCAACGAGCAGTACTTC.